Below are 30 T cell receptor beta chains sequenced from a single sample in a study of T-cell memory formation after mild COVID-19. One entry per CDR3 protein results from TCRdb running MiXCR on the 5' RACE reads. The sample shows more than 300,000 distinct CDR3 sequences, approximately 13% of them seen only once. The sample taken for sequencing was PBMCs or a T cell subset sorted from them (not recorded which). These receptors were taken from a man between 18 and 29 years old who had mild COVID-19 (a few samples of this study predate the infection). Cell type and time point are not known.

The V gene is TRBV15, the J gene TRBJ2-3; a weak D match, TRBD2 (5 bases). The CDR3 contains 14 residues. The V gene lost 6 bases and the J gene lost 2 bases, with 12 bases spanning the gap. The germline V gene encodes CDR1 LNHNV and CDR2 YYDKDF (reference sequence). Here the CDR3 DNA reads TGTGCCACCAGGCAAGCGGACCTCACAGATACGCAGTATTTT. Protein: CATRQADLTDTQYF.

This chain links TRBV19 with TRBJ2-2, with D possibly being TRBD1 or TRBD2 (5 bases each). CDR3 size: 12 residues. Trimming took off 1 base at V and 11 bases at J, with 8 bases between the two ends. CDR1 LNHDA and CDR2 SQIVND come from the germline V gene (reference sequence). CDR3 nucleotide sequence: TGTGCCAGTAGTATAGGGGACGGCGAGCTGTTTTTT. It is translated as CASSIGDGELFF.

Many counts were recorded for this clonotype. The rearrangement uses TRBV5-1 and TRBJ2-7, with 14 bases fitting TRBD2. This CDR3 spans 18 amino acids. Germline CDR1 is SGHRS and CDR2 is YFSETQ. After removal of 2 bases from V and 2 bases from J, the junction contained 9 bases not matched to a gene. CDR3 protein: CASSLRSGTSGGTYEQYF. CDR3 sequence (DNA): TGCGCCAGCAGCTTACGATCCGGGACTAGCGGGGGCACCTACGAGCAGTACTTC. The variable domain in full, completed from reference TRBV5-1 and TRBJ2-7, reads KAGVTQTPRYLIKTRGQQVTLSCSPISGHRSVSWYQQTPGQGLQFLFEYFSETQRNKGNFPGRFSGRQFSNSRSEMNVSTLELGDSALYLCASSLRSGTSGGTYEQYFGPGTRLTVT.

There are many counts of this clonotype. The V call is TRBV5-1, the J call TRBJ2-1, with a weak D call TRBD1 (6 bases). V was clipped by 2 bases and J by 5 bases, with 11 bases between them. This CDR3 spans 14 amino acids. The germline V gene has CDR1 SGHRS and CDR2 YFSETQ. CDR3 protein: CASSFLQGNNEQFF. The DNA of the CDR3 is TGCGCCAGCAGCTTTCTACAGGGTAACAATGAGCAGTTCTTC.

The chain's CDR3 is CASSETVQETQYF. The CDR3 DNA reads as TGTGCCAGCAGCGAGACTGTCCAAGAGACCCAGTACTTC. This chain joins TRBV11-2 and TRBJ2-5; no definite D call. The CDR3 covers 13 residues. Germline V gives CDR1 SGHAT, CDR2 FQNNGV. Trimming cost V 5 bases and J 1 base, with 8 bases left between them.

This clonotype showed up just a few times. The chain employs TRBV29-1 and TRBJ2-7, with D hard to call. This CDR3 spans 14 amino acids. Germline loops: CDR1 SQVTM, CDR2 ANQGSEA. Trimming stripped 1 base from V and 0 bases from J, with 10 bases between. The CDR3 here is CSVEGVESSYEQYF. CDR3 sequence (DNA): TGCAGCGTTGAAGGCGTAGAGAGCTCCTACGAGCAGTACTTC.

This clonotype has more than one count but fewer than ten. The CDR3 is CASNPLLTGTQTQYF. The DNA of the CDR3 is TGTGCCAGCAATCCACTACTTACAGGGACCCAGACGCAGTATTTT. The V call is TRBV6-1, the J call TRBJ2-3, with a tentative D call TRBD1 (6 bases). Germline CDR1 reads MNHNS; CDR2 reads SASEGT. The V and J ends lost 7 bases and 9 bases respectively, with 23 bases between them. The CDR3 covers 15 residues.

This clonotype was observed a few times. Here the CDR3 reads CASSHAGESYEQYF. CDR3 bases: TGTGCCAGCAGCCACGCAGGGGAGAGCTACGAGCAGTACTTC. The chain uses TRBV7-6 and TRBJ2-7; D possibly corresponds to TRBD1 (6 bases). There are 14 residues in the CDR3. Germline V gene data show CDR1 as SGHVS and CDR2 as FNYEAQ. The ends were cut back, 5 bases at V and 3 bases at J, with 14 bases in the middle.

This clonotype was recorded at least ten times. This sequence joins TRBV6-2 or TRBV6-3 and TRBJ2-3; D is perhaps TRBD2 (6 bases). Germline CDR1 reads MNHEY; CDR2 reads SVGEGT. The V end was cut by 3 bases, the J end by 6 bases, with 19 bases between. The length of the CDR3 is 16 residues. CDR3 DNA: TGTGCCAGCAGTTATAGGGCTGCAGCAGGGAGGGATACGCAGTATTTT. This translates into CASSYRAAAGRDTQYF.

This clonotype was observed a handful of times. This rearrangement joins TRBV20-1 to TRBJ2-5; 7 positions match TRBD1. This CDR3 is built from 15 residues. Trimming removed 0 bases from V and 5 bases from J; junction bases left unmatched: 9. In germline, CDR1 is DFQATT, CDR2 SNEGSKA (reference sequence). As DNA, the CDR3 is TGCAGTGCTAGAGATCGCGTCACGACAGGGGAGACCCAGTACTTC. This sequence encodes CSARDRVTTGETQYF.

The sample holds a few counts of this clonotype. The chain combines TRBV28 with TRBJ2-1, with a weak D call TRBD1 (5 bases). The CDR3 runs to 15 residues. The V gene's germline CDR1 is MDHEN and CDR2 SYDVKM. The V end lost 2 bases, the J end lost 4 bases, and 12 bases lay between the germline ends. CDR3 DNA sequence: TGTGCCAGCAGTTTAACAGGAGTAGTGTACAATGAGCAGTTCTTC. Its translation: CASSLTGVVYNEQFF.

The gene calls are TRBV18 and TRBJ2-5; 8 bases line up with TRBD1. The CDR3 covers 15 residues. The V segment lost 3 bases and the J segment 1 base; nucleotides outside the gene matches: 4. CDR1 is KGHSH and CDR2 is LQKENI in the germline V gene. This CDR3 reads CASSPRTGIQETQYF. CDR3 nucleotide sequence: TGTGCCAGCTCACCTAGGACAGGGATCCAAGAGACCCAGTACTTC.

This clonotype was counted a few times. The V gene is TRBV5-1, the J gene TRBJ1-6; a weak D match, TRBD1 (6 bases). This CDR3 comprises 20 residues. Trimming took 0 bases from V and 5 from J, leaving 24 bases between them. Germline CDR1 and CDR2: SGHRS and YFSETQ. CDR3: CASSLEGDRTAWWDNSPLHF. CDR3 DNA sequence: TGCGCCAGCAGCTTGGAGGGCGACAGGACGGCTTGGTGGGATAATTCACCCCTCCACTTT.

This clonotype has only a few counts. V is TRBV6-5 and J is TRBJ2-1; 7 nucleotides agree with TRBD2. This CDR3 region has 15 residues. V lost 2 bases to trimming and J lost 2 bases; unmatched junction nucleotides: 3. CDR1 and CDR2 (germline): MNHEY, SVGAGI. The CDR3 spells CASSYTGGTYNEQFF. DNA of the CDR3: TGTGCCAGCAGTTACACGGGGGGTACCTACAATGAGCAGTTCTTC.

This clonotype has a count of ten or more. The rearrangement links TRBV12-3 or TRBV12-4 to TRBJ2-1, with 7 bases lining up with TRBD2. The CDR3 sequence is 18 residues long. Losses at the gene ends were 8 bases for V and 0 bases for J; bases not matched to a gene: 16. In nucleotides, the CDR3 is TGTGCCAGCCGAAAGTGGGGGGGAGGGCCGACCTCCTACAATGAGCAGTTCTTC. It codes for CASRKWGGGPTSYNEQFF.

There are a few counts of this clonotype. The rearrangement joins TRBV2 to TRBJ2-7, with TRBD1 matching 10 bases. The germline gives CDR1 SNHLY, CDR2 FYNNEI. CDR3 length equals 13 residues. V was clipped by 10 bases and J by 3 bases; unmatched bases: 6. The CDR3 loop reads CATVWTGGYEQYV. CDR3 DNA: TGTGCCACCGTATGGACAGGGGGCTACGAGCAGTACGTC.

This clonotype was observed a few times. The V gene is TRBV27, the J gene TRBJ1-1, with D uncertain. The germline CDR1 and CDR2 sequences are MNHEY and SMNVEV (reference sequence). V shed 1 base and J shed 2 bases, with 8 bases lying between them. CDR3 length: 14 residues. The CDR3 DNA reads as TGTGCCAGCAGTTTATTTCCGGTTAACACTGAAGCTTTCTTT. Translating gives CASSLFPVNTEAFF.

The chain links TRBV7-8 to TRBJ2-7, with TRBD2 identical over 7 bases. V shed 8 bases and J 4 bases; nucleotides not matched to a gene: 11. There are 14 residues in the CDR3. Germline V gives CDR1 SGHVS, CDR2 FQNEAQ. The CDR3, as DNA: TGTGCCAGCCGCCTGGGGGGGAGCTGGTACGAGCAGTACTTC. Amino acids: CASRLGGSWYEQYF.

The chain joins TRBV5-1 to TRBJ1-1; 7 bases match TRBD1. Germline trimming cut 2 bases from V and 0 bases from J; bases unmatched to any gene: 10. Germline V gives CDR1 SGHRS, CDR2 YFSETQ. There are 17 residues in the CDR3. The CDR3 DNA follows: TGCGCCAGCAGCTTCTACAGGGGTCCACTGATGAACACTGAAGCTTTCTTT. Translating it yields CASSFYRGPLMNTEAFF.

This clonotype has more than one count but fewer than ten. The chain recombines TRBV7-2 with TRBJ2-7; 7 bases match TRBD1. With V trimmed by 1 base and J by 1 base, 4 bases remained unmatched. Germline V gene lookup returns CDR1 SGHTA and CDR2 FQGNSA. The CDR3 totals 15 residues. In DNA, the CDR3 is TGTGCCAGCAGCTTAGAGAGGACAGGATCCTACGAGCAGTACTTC. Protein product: CASSLERTGSYEQYF.

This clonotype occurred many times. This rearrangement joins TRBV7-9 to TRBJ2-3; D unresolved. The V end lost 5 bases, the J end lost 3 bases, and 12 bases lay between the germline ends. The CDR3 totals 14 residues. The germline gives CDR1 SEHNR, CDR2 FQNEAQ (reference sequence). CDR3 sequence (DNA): TGTGCCAGCAGCCCGGATAGAGGTACAGATACGCAGTATTTT. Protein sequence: CASSPDRGTDTQYF. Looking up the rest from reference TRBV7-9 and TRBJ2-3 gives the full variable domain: DTGVSQNPRHKITKRGQNVTFRCDPISEHNRLYWYRQTLGQGPEFLTYFQNEAQLEKSRLLSDRFSAERPKGSFSTLEIQRTEQGDSAMYLCASSPDRGTDTQYFGPGTRLTVL.

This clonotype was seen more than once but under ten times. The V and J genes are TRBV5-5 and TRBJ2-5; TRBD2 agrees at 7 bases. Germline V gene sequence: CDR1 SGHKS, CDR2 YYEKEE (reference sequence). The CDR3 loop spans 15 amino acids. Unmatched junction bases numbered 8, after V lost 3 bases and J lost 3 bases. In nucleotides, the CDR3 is TGTGCCAGCAGCTCGTGGGGGGGTGCCAAAGAGACCCAGTACTTC. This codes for CASSSWGGAKETQYF.

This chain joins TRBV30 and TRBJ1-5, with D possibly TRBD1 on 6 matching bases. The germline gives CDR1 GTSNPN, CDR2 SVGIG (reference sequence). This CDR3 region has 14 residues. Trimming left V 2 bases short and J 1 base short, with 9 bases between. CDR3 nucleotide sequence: TGTGCCTGGAGTAGTACAGGGAGCAATCAGCCCCAGCATTTT. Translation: CAWSSTGSNQPQHF.

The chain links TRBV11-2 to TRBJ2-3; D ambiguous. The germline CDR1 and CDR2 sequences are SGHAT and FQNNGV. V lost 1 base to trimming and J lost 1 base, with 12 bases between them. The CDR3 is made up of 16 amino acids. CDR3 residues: CASSLGSLRGTDTQYF. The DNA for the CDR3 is TGTGCCAGCAGCTTAGGATCTCTCCGGGGCACAGATACGCAGTATTTT.

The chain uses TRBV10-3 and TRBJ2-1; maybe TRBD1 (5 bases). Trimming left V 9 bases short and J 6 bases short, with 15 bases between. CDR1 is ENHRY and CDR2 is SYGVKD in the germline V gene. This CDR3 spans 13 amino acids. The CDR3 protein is CAMGLGDPNEQFF. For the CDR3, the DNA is TGTGCCATGGGGCTAGGAGACCCCAATGAGCAGTTCTTC.

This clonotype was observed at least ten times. The CDR3 region has the DNA TGTGCCAGCAGCCAAGATGGAACTAGCAGGGTCACAGATACGCAGTATTTT. Translated: CASSQDGTSRVTDTQYF. The chain combines TRBV3-1 with TRBJ2-3, with D possibly matching TRBD2 (6 bases). With 0 bases removed from V and 2 bases from J, the gap between germline ends came to 15 bases. CDR3 length: 17 residues. Germline V gives CDR1 LGHDT, CDR2 YNNKEL (reference sequence).

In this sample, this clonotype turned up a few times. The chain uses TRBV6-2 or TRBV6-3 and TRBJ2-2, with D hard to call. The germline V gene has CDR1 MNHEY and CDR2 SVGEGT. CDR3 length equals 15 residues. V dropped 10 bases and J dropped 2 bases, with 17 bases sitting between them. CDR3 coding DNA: TGTGCCACCCTCCGGTCCCTGGAAAACACCGGGGAGCTGTTTTTT. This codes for CATLRSLENTGELFF.

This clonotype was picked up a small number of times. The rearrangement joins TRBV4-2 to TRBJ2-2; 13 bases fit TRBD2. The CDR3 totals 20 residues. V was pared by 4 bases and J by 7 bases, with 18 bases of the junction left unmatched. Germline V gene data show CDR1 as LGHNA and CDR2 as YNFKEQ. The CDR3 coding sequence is TGTGCCAGCAGCCCCTTCGTTGCCACTAGCGGGGGGGCCGGAGACGGGGAGCTGTTTTTT. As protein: CASSPFVATSGGAGDGELFF.

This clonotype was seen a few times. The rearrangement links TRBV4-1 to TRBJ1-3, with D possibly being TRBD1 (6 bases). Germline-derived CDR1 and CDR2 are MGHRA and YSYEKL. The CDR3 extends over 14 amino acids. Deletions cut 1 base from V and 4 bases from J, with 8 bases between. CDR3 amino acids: CASSQGDRGNTIYF. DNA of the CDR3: TGCGCCAGCAGCCAAGGAGACAGGGGAAACACCATATATTTT.

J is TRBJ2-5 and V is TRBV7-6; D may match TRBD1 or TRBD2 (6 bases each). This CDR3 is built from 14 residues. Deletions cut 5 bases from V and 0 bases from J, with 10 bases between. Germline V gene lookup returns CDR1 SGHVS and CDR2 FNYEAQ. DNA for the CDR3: TGTGCCAGCAGCGCCCGGGGGCACCAAGAGACCCAGTACTTC. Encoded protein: CASSARGHQETQYF.